Below, 24 T cell receptor beta chains from the same sample are listed, as sequenced in a study of CD4 T cells in relation to SARS-CoV-2 and coronaviruses. The unexposed donors gave CD4+ T cells in about 2011-2018, prior to COVID-19. Isolation of CD4+ T cells took place after nine to ten days in culture. Their antigens are not known. Sequencing used immunoSEQ multiplex PCR; TCRdb keeps in-frame clones, though not all of them. The sample has about 22,000 clones, around 72% seen once; the top ten hold about 16%. What was sequenced was CD4+ T cells from PBMCs, cultured in vitro. The receptor set was obtained from a human donor in good health.

This clone is a singleton in its sample. The chain links TRBV10-2 to TRBJ2-1; 9 bases fit TRBD2. J was trimmed by 8 bases and V by 0 bases; bases with no gene match: 5. Germline V gene data show CDR1 as WSHSY and CDR2 as SAAADI. The CDR3 spans 15 residues. CDR3 sequence (DNA): TGCGCCAGCAGTGAGTCCAGCGGGAGGACGGATGAGCAGTTCTTC. It yields the protein CASSESSGRTDEQFF.

The rearrangement links TRBV7-9 to TRBJ2-3, with 13 positions matching TRBD2. The V and J ends lost 5 bases and 4 bases, in that order; junction bases with no gene match: 6. The CDR3 is made up of 16 amino acids. Germline V gene lookup returns CDR1 SEHNR and CDR2 FQNEAQ (reference sequence). The CDR3 DNA reads as TGTGCCAGCAGCCTTCGACTAGCGGGGGGCTCAGATACGCAGTATTTT. This sequence encodes CASSLRLAGGSDTQYF.

This clone was observed a few times. The chain has TRBV10-3 and TRBJ1-4; 9 bases map to TRBD1. The CDR3 covers 13 residues. Trimming removed 8 bases from V and 5 bases from J; junction bases left unmatched: 3. The germline gives CDR1 ENHRY, CDR2 SYGVKD. The CDR3 here is CAIRDRVNEKLFF. The CDR3 DNA sequence: TGTGCCATCCGGGACAGGGTAAATGAAAAACTGTTTTTT.

The chain has TRBV4-1 and TRBJ1-4; D gene uncertain. V dropped 2 bases and J dropped 5 bases, with 15 bases sitting between them. The germline CDR1 and CDR2 sequences are MGHRA and YSYEKL. The CDR3 has 16 amino acids. The CDR3 DNA sequence: TGCGCCAGCAGCCAACCCCTCTCGGGTCGAAATGAAAAACTGTTTTTT. Protein product: CASSQPLSGRNEKLFF.

This sequence joins TRBV29-1 and TRBJ2-7; 10 nucleotides match TRBD1. V shed 6 bases and J 7 bases; nucleotides not matched to a gene: 9. Germline V gene data show CDR1 as SQVTM and CDR2 as ANQGSEA. This CDR3 region has 13 residues. This CDR3 is CSVGRDRGSEQYF. CDR3 nucleotide sequence: TGCAGCGTGGGCCGGGACAGGGGTAGTGAGCAGTACTTC.

This chain uses TRBV6-5 with TRBJ1-2; D remains ambiguous. V lost 6 bases to trimming and J lost 4 bases, with 12 bases between them. CDR3 length: 13 amino acids. Germline values: CDR1 MNHEY, CDR2 SVGAGI. The CDR3 DNA follows: TGTGCCAGCAGACCGGACGGAATCTATGGCTACACCTTC. Translation gives CASRPDGIYGYTF.

The genes are TRBV4-2 and TRBJ2-5; no definite D call. Germline CDR1 and CDR2: LGHNA and YNFKEQ. The V gene lost 4 bases and the J gene lost 3 bases, with 9 bases spanning the gap. The CDR3 covers 13 residues. Here the CDR3 DNA reads TGTGCCAGCAGCCCCGGGCGAGAAGAGACCCAGTACTTC. Its translation: CASSPGREETQYF.

The V call is TRBV12-3 or TRBV12-4, the J call TRBJ2-3; D might be TRBD2 (6 bases). V was trimmed by 5 bases and J by 1 base, leaving 7 bases between them. The length of the CDR3 is 13 residues. CDR3 DNA: TGTGCCAGCAGTCCGGGGGGCACAGATACGCAGTATTTT. This translates into CASSPGGTDTQYF.

This chain uses TRBV14 with TRBJ1-1; TRBD1 agrees at 10 bases. Per germline, CDR1 SGHDN and CDR2 FVKESK. This CDR3 has 16 residues. J was trimmed by 4 bases and V by 2 bases; bases with no gene match: 7. The CDR3 DNA reads TGTGCCAGCAGCCAATCTGGGACAGGGGTTATCACTGAAGCTTTCTTT. Its translation is CASSQSGTGVITEAFF. Using reference TRBV14 and TRBJ1-1 for the parts outside the CDR3, the full variable domain is EAGVTQFPSHSVIEKGQTVTLRCDPISGHDNLYWYRRVMGKEIKFLLHFVKESKQDESGMPNNRFLAERTGGTYSTLKVQPAELEDSGVYFCASSQSGTGVITEAFFGQGTRLTVV.

This chain links TRBV4-3 with TRBJ2-5; TRBD2 agrees at 12 bases. CDR1 LGHNA and CDR2 YSLEER come from the germline V gene. After removal of 0 bases from V and 2 bases from J, the junction contained 4 bases not matched to a gene. The CDR3 spans 17 residues. The CDR3 sequence is CASSQELAGGGQETQYF. In DNA form, the CDR3 reads TGCGCCAGCAGCCAAGAACTAGCGGGAGGAGGACAAGAGACCCAGTACTTC.

The rearrangement joins TRBV5-6 to TRBJ1-4; 7 bases are a match to TRBD1. Germline V gene lookup returns CDR1 SGHDT and CDR2 YYEEEE. V gave up 3 bases and J gave up 6 bases; unmatched junction bases: 8. CDR3 size: 15 residues. The CDR3 DNA reads TGTGCCAGCAGCTACCCGGGACAGATGGATGAAAAACTGTTTTTT. It translates to CASSYPGQMDEKLFF.

The table lists this clone with a few counts. The chain uses TRBV29-1 and TRBJ1-1; D possibly corresponds to TRBD1 (5 bases). Germline CDR1 and CDR2: SQVTM and ANQGSEA. The germline V and J ends were trimmed by 6 bases and 4 bases, with 15 bases remaining between them. The CDR3 sequence is 13 residues long. The CDR3 DNA is TGCAGCGTGACCCGCGCCGGGGCCACTGAAGCTTTCTTT. This encodes CSVTRAGATEAFF.

The rearrangement uses TRBV28 and TRBJ1-5; 7 positions match TRBD1. The CDR3 totals 15 residues. Germline V gene lookup returns CDR1 MDHEN and CDR2 SYDVKM. Unmatched junction bases numbered 8, after V lost 2 bases and J lost 7 bases. CDR3 nucleotide sequence: TGTGCCAGCAGTTTACCGGCAGGGGGAAACCAGCCCCAGCATTTT. It yields the protein CASSLPAGGNQPQHF.

The chain carries TRBV19 and TRBJ1-4; D is possibly TRBD1 (5 bases). The germline gives CDR1 LNHDA, CDR2 SQIVND (reference sequence). V shed 3 bases and J shed 0 bases, with 5 bases lying between them. This CDR3 has 14 residues. The CDR3 here is CASSMGATNEKLFF. The CDR3 DNA reads TGTGCCAGTAGTATGGGGGCAACTAATGAAAAACTGTTTTTT. Based on the CDR3 plus reference TRBV19 and TRBJ1-4, the full variable domain is DGGITQSPKYLFRKEGQNVTLSCEQNLNHDAMYWYRQDPGQGLRLIYYSQIVNDFQKGDIAEGYSVSREKKESFPLTVTSAQKNPTAFYLCASSMGATNEKLFFGSGTQLSVL.

The V call is TRBV14, the J call TRBJ2-7; no firm D call. The CDR3 runs 15 residues. Germline loops: CDR1 SGHDN, CDR2 FVKESK. Trimming shortened V by 2 bases and J by 3 bases, and 14 bases separated the two germline ends. The CDR3 here is CASSQFDTGYYEQYF. The DNA of the CDR3 is TGTGCCAGCAGCCAATTCGACACTGGATACTACGAGCAGTACTTC.

The V gene is TRBV7-2, the J gene TRBJ1-3; a weak D match, TRBD1 (6 bases). Germline CDR1 is SGHTA and CDR2 is FQGNSA. V lost 5 bases, J lost 0 bases, and 14 bases lay in between. This CDR3 has 16 residues. The CDR3, as DNA: TGTGCCAGCAGCCTAACCCAAGGGGGCTCTGGAAACACCATATATTTT. Its translation: CASSLTQGGSGNTIYF.

This sequence joins TRBV4-1 and TRBJ2-7; 8 bases align to TRBD1. Germline CDR1 reads MGHRA; CDR2 reads YSYEKL. The CDR3 runs to 12 residues. With 3 bases clipped from V and 6 bases from J, the junction kept 1 base outside the gene matches. The CDR3 nucleotides read TGCGCCAGCAGCCAGGACAGGGTCGAGCAGTACTTC. It codes for CASSQDRVEQYF.

V gene TRBV11-2 combines with J gene TRBJ2-3, with D hard to call. The CDR3 has 14 residues. V was pared by 4 bases and J by 4 bases, with 12 bases between. Germline V gene lookup returns CDR1 SGHAT and CDR2 FQNNGV. The CDR3 here is CASSSIGFADTQYF. The CDR3 DNA reads as TGTGCCAGCAGCTCCATTGGATTCGCAGATACGCAGTATTTT.

V gene TRBV3-1 (or the pseudogene TRBV3-2) combines with J gene TRBJ1-4, with a weak D call TRBD1 (5 bases). The germline gives CDR1 LGHDT, CDR2 YNNKEL (reference sequence). The CDR3 totals 17 residues. Trimming took 3 bases from V and 11 from J, leaving 25 bases between them. Written as DNA, the CDR3 is TGTGCCAGCAGCCAGCCCCGAGACAGCTCCGGGGATCAGAAACTGTTTTTT. Protein product: CASSQPRDSSGDQKLFF.

J is TRBJ1-1 and V is TRBV7-8, with TRBD1 matching over 8 bases. Germline values: CDR1 SGHVS, CDR2 FQNEAQ. Trimming cost V 6 bases and J 3 bases; bases outside gene matches: 12. CDR3 length: 16 amino acids. The DNA of the CDR3 is TGTGCCAGCAGGTTAAACTCAGGGGGCGTGGACACTGAAGCTTTCTTT. Amino acid sequence: CASRLNSGGVDTEAFF.

The J gene is TRBJ2-1, the V gene TRBV6-4; TRBD2 agrees at 12 bases. Losses at the gene ends were 6 bases for V and 13 bases for J; bases not matched to a gene: 10. Per the germline V gene, CDR1 is MRHNA and CDR2 is SNTAGT. The CDR3 runs to 14 residues. CDR3 region: CASSEGGTSGFQFF. The CDR3 DNA reads TGTGCCAGCAGCGAGGGGGGGACTAGCGGGTTCCAGTTCTTC.

The genes are TRBV24-1 and TRBJ2-7; D might be TRBD1 (6 bases). Germline values: CDR1 KGHDR, CDR2 SFDVKD. CDR3 length: 15 residues. The ends were cut back, 3 bases at V and 4 bases at J, with 15 bases in the middle. DNA of the CDR3: TGTGCCACCAGTGATGCAGGGGACCCCCCTTACGAGCAGTACTTC. This translates into CATSDAGDPPYEQYF.

The chain couples TRBV7-2 to TRBJ2-3; D unresolved. The CDR3 consists of 13 residues. Germline loops: CDR1 SGHTA, CDR2 FQGNSA. Trimming took off 2 bases at V and 4 bases at J, with 7 bases between the two ends. In nucleotides, the CDR3 is TGTGCCAGCAGCTTATTGTCGGCAGATACGCAGTATTTT. Translation gives CASSLLSADTQYF. Full variable domain (outside the CDR3, taken from reference TRBV7-2 and TRBJ2-3): GAGVSQSPSNKVTEKGKDVELRCDPISGHTALYWYRQSLGQGLEFLIYFQGNSAPDKSGLPSDRFSAERTGGSVSTLTIQRTQQEDSAVYLCASSLLSADTQYFGPGTRLTVL.

This clone was counted a few times. V is TRBV19 and J is TRBJ2-5, with D unresolved. The CDR3 has 12 amino acids. CDR1 is LNHDA and CDR2 is SQIVND in the germline V gene (reference sequence). The V end was cut by 6 bases, the J end by 1 base, with 6 bases between. The CDR3 here is CASSSSQETQYF. For the CDR3, the DNA is TGTGCCAGTAGCAGCTCCCAAGAGACCCAGTACTTC.